These T cell receptor beta chains were read from a single sample in a study of shared clonotypes between healthy human individuals. Assay: immunoSEQ multiplex PCR; the TCRdb copy retains only in-frame clones and omits some. The table includes more than 450,000 clones, less than 85% detected once. The source material was PBMCs. These receptor sequences come from a middle-aged woman in good health. Some clones in this sample may be carry-over from other donors' samples. Both conserved end residues are part of each CDR3. D genes are given only for firm matches. Rows may omit the clone size; those that give it use once, few, many or a size class.

TRBJ2-7	.	TRBV4-2	.	TGTGCCAGCAGCCAAGAGGGAGCCGGACCATCCTCCTACGAGCAGTACTTC	CASSQEGAGPSSYEQYF
TRBJ2-6	.	TRBV30	.	TGTGCCTGGAGTGTACCCTCAACCTTTGGGGCCAACGTCCTGACTTTC	CAWSVPSTFGANVLTF
TRBJ2-2	TRBD2	TRBV5-6	once	TGTGCCAGCAGCTTAGGCGGGAGAGGTACCGGGGAGCTGTTTTTT	CASSLGGRGTGELFF
TRBJ1-5	.	TRBV7-2	.	TGTGCCAGCAGCCTCAGGTGGGTCCAAGGCAAGGATCAGCCCCAGCATTTT	CASSLRWVQGKDQPQHF
TRBJ2-5	.	TRBV9	once	TGTGCCAGCAGCTCCGGGCCCTGGGGGGAGACCCAGTACTTC	CASSSGPWGETQYF
TRBJ2-3	.	TRBV14	.	TGTGCCAGCAGCCAAGAGTTGCGGGATACGCAGTATTTT	CASSQELRDTQYF
TRBJ2-7	.	TRBV19	.	TGTGCCAGTAGCACCCGGGGTGGGGACGCGACGCCCTACGAGCAGTACTTC	CASSTRGGDATPYEQYF
TRBJ2-7	.	TRBV5-4	.	TGTGCCAGCAGTCGCGAGGGCTCATCCTACGAGCAGTACTTC	CASSREGSSYEQYF
TRBJ2-2	.	TRBV28	.	TGTGCCAGCAGTTTCGGACGGGGTTCGAACACCGGGGAGCTGTTTTTT	CASSFGRGSNTGELFF
TRBJ2-5	TRBD2	TRBV10-2	many	TGCGCCACGGCATTTAGCGGGAGGAAGACCCAGTACTTC	CATAFSGRKTQYF